Presented here are 28 T cell receptor beta chains from one specimen sequenced in a study of blood T cells in healthy people across ages. Using a J-beta primer mix together with a sample-barcoded 5' primer, a second PCR was run for roughly 7 to 11 cycles. Using its own MiXCR run on the 5' RACE reads, TCRdb lists one record per CDR3 protein. The table includes a few hundred thousand distinct CDR3 sequences, 50% to 60% detected once. Specimen: blood. Receptor source: a man between 60 and 75 years old in good health.

This clonotype was counted many times. The chain employs TRBV2 and TRBJ2-5, with 11 bases matching TRBD2. With 1 base clipped from V and 2 bases from J, the junction kept 3 bases outside the gene matches. The CDR3 totals 16 residues. Germline CDR1 and CDR2: SNHLY and FYNNEI. The CDR3 coding sequence is TGTGCCAGCAGTGAAGGGGGGACTAGCGGACAAGAGACCCAGTACTTC. This gives the protein CASSEGGTSGQETQYF.

The genes are TRBV7-9 and TRBJ1-2; D call uncertain. Germline V gene data show CDR1 as SEHNR and CDR2 as FQNEAQ (reference sequence). V shed 1 base and J shed 1 base, with 7 bases lying between them. This CDR3 spans 14 amino acids. CDR3 region: CASSLDGYNYGYTF. For the CDR3, the DNA is TGTGCCAGCAGCTTAGACGGCTATAACTATGGCTACACCTTC.

The chain carries TRBV20-1 and TRBJ2-3; D could derive from TRBD1 or TRBD2 (7 bases each). The ends were cut back, 6 bases at V and 1 base at J, with 14 bases in the middle. Germline V gene sequence: CDR1 DFQATT, CDR2 SNEGSKA (reference sequence). The CDR3 is 14 amino acids. The CDR3 sequence is CSAEGAGGTDTQYF. The CDR3 DNA reads TGCAGTGCGGAGGGGGCGGGGGGCACAGATACGCAGTATTTT.

CDR3 residues: CASSQGVSTYEQYF. The DNA of the CDR3 is TGCGCCAGCAGCCAAGGGGTGTCTACCTACGAGCAGTACTTC. This chain joins TRBV4-1 and TRBJ2-7, with D hard to call. The CDR3 runs to 14 residues. Germline CDR1 and CDR2: MGHRA and YSYEKL. V was shortened by 1 base and J by 2 bases, with 9 bases between the two germline ends.

The rearrangement joins TRBV7-2 to TRBJ2-5, with 9 bases aligning to TRBD2. The J call is in doubt because the DNA end fits TRBJ2-7 better. CDR3 size: 17 residues. Germline V gene sequence: CDR1 SGHTA, CDR2 FQGNSA. The CDR3 DNA follows: TGTGCCAGCAGCTTAATTTCCTCGACTAGCGGCTCCTACGAGCAGTACTTC. Translation: CASSLISSTSGSYEQYF.

This clonotype was detected a few times. The chain couples TRBV29-1 to TRBJ2-3; TRBD2 agrees at 11 bases. The V gene end was trimmed by 5 bases and the J gene end by 8 bases; junction bases not matched to a gene: 12. The CDR3 contains 15 residues. The V gene's germline CDR1 is SQVTM and CDR2 ANQGSEA. The CDR3 sequence: CSVCIAGGLEGTQYF. The CDR3, as DNA: TGCAGCGTTTGCATAGCGGGAGGGTTGGAGGGTACGCAGTATTTT.

On this clonotype itself: The junction differs from germline at one of its ends, possibly a read error. CDR3 in DNA: TGTACCAGCAGACCCAGTGGGGCACAATATGGCTACACCTTC. Its translation is CTSRPSGAQYGYTF. The chain has TRBV27 and TRBJ1-2; D perhaps matches TRBD1 (5 bases). The germline V gene encodes CDR1 MNHEY and CDR2 SMNVEV (reference sequence). This CDR3 region has 14 residues.

This clonotype came up once. The chain combines TRBV3-1 with TRBJ1-6, with TRBD1 matching 10 bases. CDR3 length: 14 amino acids. CDR1 and CDR2 from the germline V gene are LGHDT and YNNKEL (reference sequence). Trimming removed 4 bases from V and 9 bases from J; junction bases left unmatched: 3. The CDR3 here is CASSRGQGPSPLHF. The CDR3 nucleotides are TGTGCCAGCAGCCGGGGACAGGGGCCTTCACCCCTCCACTTT.

The chain employs TRBV5-6 and TRBJ2-1; 9 bases align to TRBD2. The ends lost 3 bases at V and 5 bases at J; junction bases unmatched: 9. Germline CDR1 and CDR2: SGHDT and YYEEEE. The CDR3 runs 16 residues. This CDR3 is CASSWGGTSRNNEQFF. Here the CDR3 DNA reads TGTGCCAGCAGCTGGGGGGGGACTAGCAGAAACAATGAGCAGTTCTTC.

V is TRBV2 and J is TRBJ2-3; D not resolved. From germline, CDR1 is SNHLY and CDR2 FYNNEI. The CDR3 covers 17 residues. The V end was cut by 6 bases, the J end by 1 base, with 20 bases between. The DNA for the CDR3 is TGTGCCAGCAGCCCCGCGTCGGGTTTTGGGGGCACAGATACGCAGTATTTT. Its protein product is CASSPASGFGGTDTQYF.

This clonotype has just a few counts. The chain has TRBV20-1 and TRBJ2-3; no firm D call. CDR3 length equals 11 residues. In germline, CDR1 is DFQATT, CDR2 SNEGSKA (reference sequence). Trimming left V 7 bases short and J 4 bases short, with 9 bases between. The CDR3 DNA reads as TGCAGTGGGCGAGTTGCAGATACGCAGTATTTT. Its protein is CSGRVADTQYF.

The chain employs TRBV10-3 and TRBJ1-1; tentative D call: TRBD1 (5 bases). V was cut by 0 bases and J by 5 bases, with 13 bases left in between. The CDR3 is made up of 15 amino acids. Germline CDR1 is ENHRY and CDR2 is SYGVKD. CDR3 sequence: CAISESGEGWTEAFF. The CDR3 coding sequence is TGTGCCATCAGTGAGTCGGGGGAAGGGTGGACTGAAGCTTTCTTT.

The rearrangement links TRBV4-3 to TRBJ2-1, with 7 bases matching TRBD2. The CDR3 is made up of 16 amino acids. Germline loops: CDR1 LGHNA, CDR2 YSLEER. V lost 0 bases to trimming and J lost 10 bases; unmatched junction nucleotides: 12. The CDR3 region is CASSQDYGGSGREQFF. The CDR3 bases are TGCGCCAGCAGCCAAGATTACGGGGGGTCGGGCAGGGAGCAGTTCTTC.

The V and J genes are TRBV5-6 and TRBJ1-2, with D possibly TRBD1 on 5 matching bases. V lost 0 bases and J lost 3, with 9 bases in between. The CDR3 covers 14 residues. Germline CDR1 SGHDT, CDR2 YYEEEE. CDR3 region: CASSLEKGHYGYTF. The CDR3 coding sequence is TGTGCCAGCAGCTTGGAGAAGGGGCACTATGGCTACACCTTC.

A note on this clonotype: Given a much more abundant clone one base away, this may be a read error. The chain has TRBV20-1 and TRBJ2-5; 13 positions match TRBD2. The CDR3 runs 15 residues. The germline V gene has CDR1 DFQATT and CDR2 SNEGSKA (reference sequence). The CDR3 nucleotides read TGCAGTGCAAAGACTAGCGGGGGGTCCCAAGAGGCCCAGTACTTC. It is translated as CSAKTSGGSQEAQYF.

The chain employs TRBV20-1 and TRBJ2-7; D possibly corresponds to TRBD1 (7 bases). Germline V lookup: CDR1 DFQATT, CDR2 SNEGSKA (reference sequence). Trimming shortened V by 0 bases and J by 5 bases, and 14 bases separated the two germline ends. This CDR3 region has 14 residues. In DNA, the CDR3 is TGCAGTGCTAGAGATAGGAGGGGGCACGACGAGCAGTACTTC. Protein: CSARDRRGHDEQYF.

The rearrangement links TRBV13 to TRBJ2-1, with TRBD2 matching over 7 bases. The CDR3 has 13 residues. CDR1 PRHDT and CDR2 FYEKMQ come from the germline V gene (reference sequence). V lost 2 bases to trimming and J lost 10 bases; unmatched junction nucleotides: 5. The CDR3 loop is CASSLKRGMEQFF. The CDR3 bases are TGTGCCAGCAGCTTAAAGCGGGGTATGGAGCAGTTCTTC. Complete variable domain (other parts from reference TRBV13 and TRBJ2-1): AAGVIQSPRHLIKEKRETATLKCYPIPRHDTVYWYQQGPGQDPQFLISFYEKMQSDKGSIPDRFSAQQFSDYHSELNMSSLELGDSALYFCASSLKRGMEQFFGPGTRLTVL.

The chain joins TRBV6-2 or TRBV6-3 to TRBJ2-3; TRBD2 is a possible D gene (5 bases). Germline V gene sequence: CDR1 MNHEY, CDR2 SVGEGT. V was cut by 0 bases and J by 2 bases, with 12 bases left in between. The CDR3 length is 16 residues. This CDR3 is CASSYSRTQYTDTQYF. The CDR3 DNA is TGTGCCAGCAGTTACTCGAGGACTCAATACACAGATACGCAGTATTTT.

The CDR3 DNA is TGTGCCAGCAGCGGGGCCGCAGGCACAGATACGCAGTATTTT. As protein: CASSGAAGTDTQYF. This rearrangement joins TRBV28 to TRBJ2-3; D tentatively reads TRBD1 or TRBD2 (5 bases each). V was pared by 6 bases and J by 1 base, with 11 bases between. The CDR3 has 14 residues. Per germline, CDR1 MDHEN and CDR2 SYDVKM.

The chain is built from TRBV2 and TRBJ2-1; the match to TRBD1 covers 9 bases. The CDR3 length is 14 residues. CDR1 is SNHLY, CDR2 FYNNEI, per germline. The J segment lost 6 bases and the V segment lost 6 bases, leaving 6 bases of the junction unmatched. The CDR3 loop reads CASRQDRGGNEQFF. CDR3 nucleotides: TGTGCCAGCAGACAGGACAGGGGAGGCAATGAGCAGTTCTTC.

This clonotype was seen only a few times. The chain is built from TRBV7-2 and TRBJ2-4; TRBD2 agrees at 13 bases. The better agreement between TRBJ2-7 and the DNA end casts doubt on the J call. The CDR3 is made up of 16 amino acids. The germline gives CDR1 SGHTA, CDR2 FQGNSA. CDR3 in DNA: TGTGCCAGCAGCTTAGTTACTAGCGGGAGGGCCTACGAGCAGTACTTC. Translating it yields CASSLVTSGRAYEQYF.

A few counts support this clonotype. CDR3 DNA sequence: TGTGCCAGCACCATGCCGGGCGAGCAGTACTTC. Translated: CASTMPGEQYF. V is TRBV28 and J is TRBJ2-5; the D is unclear. The tail of the sequence fits TRBJ2-7 better, so the J call may be wrong. In germline, CDR1 is MDHEN, CDR2 SYDVKM. The CDR3 is 11 residues long.

Only a few counts were recorded for this clonotype. The V and J genes are TRBV7-9 and TRBJ2-5, with TRBD1 identical over 7 bases. Losses at the gene ends were 1 base for V and 5 bases for J; bases not matched to a gene: 4. The germline V gene encodes CDR1 SEHNR and CDR2 FQNEAQ (reference sequence). CDR3 length: 14 amino acids. The DNA for the CDR3 is TGTGCCAGCAGCTTAGAGGGACAGTGGGAGACCCAGTACTTC. It translates to CASSLEGQWETQYF. Full variable domain (remainder filled in from reference TRBV7-9 and TRBJ2-5): DTGVSQNPRHKITKRGQNVTFRCDPISEHNRLYWYRQTLGQGPEFLTYFQNEAQLEKSRLLSDRFSAERPKGSFSTLEIQRTEQGDSAMYLCASSLEGQWETQYFGPGTRLLVL.

This clonotype has ten or more counts. This chain connects TRBV15 to TRBJ2-1; 9 nucleotides align to TRBD1. The CDR3 extends over 18 amino acids. The V segment lost 5 bases and the J segment 3 bases; nucleotides outside the gene matches: 14. Germline loops: CDR1 LNHNV, CDR2 YYDKDF (reference sequence). This CDR3 is CATSPRPGTGLLYNEQFF. CDR3 sequence (DNA): TGTGCCACCAGCCCCCGTCCCGGGACAGGGCTCCTCTACAATGAGCAGTTCTTC. Complete variable domain (other parts from reference TRBV15 and TRBJ2-1): DAMVIQNPRYQVTQFGKPVTLSCSQTLNHNVMYWYQQKSSQAPKLLFHYYDKDFNNEADTPDNFQSRRPNTSFCFLDIRSPGLGDTAMYLCATSPRPGTGLLYNEQFFGPGTRLTVL.

The genes are TRBV18 and TRBJ2-6; the D gene is possibly TRBD2 (5 bases). V was shortened by 3 bases and J by 0 bases, with 12 bases between the two germline ends. This CDR3 is 17 amino acids long. Germline CDR1 is KGHSH and CDR2 is LQKENI. The CDR3 DNA sequence: TGTGCCAGCTCACCCTTCGGGATGTTCTCTGGGGCCAACGTCCTGACTTTC. It translates to CASSPFGMFSGANVLTF.

This chain uses TRBV9 with TRBJ2-1; D gene ambiguous. CDR3 size: 13 residues. Trimming took off 5 bases at V and 3 bases at J, with 9 bases between the two ends. Germline V gene sequence: CDR1 SGDLS, CDR2 YYNGEE. In DNA, the CDR3 is TGTGCCAGCAGTCTGGACCTCTACAATGAGCAGTTCTTC. Its translation is CASSLDLYNEQFF.

The DNA of the CDR3 is TGCAGCGTTGGGCACAATGAGCAGTTCTTC. Translation: CSVGHNEQFF. The chain has TRBV29-1 and TRBJ2-1; D unclear. Germline lookup yields CDR1 SQVTM and CDR2 ANQGSEA. V was cut by 4 bases and J by 5 bases, with 3 bases left in between. The CDR3 consists of 10 residues.

The chain joins TRBV11-2 to TRBJ2-3; 9 positions agree with TRBD1. Germline V gives CDR1 SGHAT, CDR2 FQNNGV. J gave up 6 bases and V 4 bases, and 14 bases lay outside the gene matches. The CDR3 is made up of 17 amino acids. CDR3 coding DNA: TGTGCCAGCAGCTCCCTACCCGGGACAGGGATCCTTGATACGCAGTATTTT. Translated: CASSSLPGTGILDTQYF. Combining the CDR3 with reference TRBV11-2 and TRBJ2-3 gives the whole variable domain EAGVAQSPRYKIIEKRQSVAFWCNPISGHATLYWYQQILGQGPKLLIQFQNNGVVDDSQLPKDRFSAERLKGVDSTLKIQPAKLEDSAVYLCASSSLPGTGILDTQYFGPGTRLTVL.